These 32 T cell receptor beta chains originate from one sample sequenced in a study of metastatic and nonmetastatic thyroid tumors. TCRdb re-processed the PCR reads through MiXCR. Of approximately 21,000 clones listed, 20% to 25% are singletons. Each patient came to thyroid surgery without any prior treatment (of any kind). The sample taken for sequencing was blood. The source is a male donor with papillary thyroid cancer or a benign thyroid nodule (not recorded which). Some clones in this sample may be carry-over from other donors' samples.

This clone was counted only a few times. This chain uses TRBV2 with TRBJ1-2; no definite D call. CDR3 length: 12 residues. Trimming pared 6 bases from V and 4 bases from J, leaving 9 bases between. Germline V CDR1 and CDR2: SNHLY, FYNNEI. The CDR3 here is CASRPGFYGYTF. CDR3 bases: TGTGCCAGCAGGCCAGGATTCTATGGCTACACCTTC.

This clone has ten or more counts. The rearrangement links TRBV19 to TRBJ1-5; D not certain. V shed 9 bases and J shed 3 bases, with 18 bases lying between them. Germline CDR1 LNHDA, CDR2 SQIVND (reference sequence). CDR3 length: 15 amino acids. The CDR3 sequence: CASRTSARSNQPQHF. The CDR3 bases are TGTGCCAGCCGGACCTCTGCTCGGTCCAATCAGCCCCAGCATTTT. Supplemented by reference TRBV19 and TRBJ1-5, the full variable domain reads DGGITQSPKYLFRKEGQNVTLSCEQNLNHDAMYWYRQDPGQGLRLIYYSQIVNDFQKGDIAEGYSVSREKKESFPLTVTSAQKNPTAFYLCASRTSARSNQPQHFGDGTRLSIL.

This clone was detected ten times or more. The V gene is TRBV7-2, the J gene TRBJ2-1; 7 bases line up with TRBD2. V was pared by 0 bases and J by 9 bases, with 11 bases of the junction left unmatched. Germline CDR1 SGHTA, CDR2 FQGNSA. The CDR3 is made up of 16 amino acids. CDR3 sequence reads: CASSLAVTSVGSEQFF. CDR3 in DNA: TGTGCCAGCAGCTTAGCGGTAACTAGCGTCGGGAGTGAGCAGTTCTTC.

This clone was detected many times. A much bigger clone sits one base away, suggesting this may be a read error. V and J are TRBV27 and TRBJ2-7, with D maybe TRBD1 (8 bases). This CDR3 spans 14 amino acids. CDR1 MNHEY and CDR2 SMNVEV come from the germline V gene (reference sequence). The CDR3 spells CASRDADRDYDQYF. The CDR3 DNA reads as TGTGCCAGCAGGGACGCGGACAGGGACTACGATCAGTACTTC.

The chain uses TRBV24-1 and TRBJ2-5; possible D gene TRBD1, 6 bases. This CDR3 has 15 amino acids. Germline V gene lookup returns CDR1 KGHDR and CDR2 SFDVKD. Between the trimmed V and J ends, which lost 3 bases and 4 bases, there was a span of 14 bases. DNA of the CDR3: TGTGCCACCAGTGATCCGGGACAAATGCGAGAGACCCAGTACTTC. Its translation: CATSDPGQMRETQYF.

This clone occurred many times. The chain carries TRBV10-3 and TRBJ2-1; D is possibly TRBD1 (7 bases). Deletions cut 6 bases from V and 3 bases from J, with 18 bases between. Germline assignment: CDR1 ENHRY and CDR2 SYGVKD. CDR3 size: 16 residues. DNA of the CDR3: TGTGCCATCAGGCCCACAGGGGCGGGGAGCTACAATGAGCAGTTCTTC. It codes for CAIRPTGAGSYNEQFF.

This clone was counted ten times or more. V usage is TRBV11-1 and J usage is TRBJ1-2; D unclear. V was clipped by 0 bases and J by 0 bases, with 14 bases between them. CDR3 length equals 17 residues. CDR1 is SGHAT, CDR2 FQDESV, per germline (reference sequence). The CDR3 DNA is TGTGCCAGCAGCTTAGCCGGGGAGAGGCTAGCTAACTATGGCTACACCTTC. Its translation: CASSLAGERLANYGYTF.

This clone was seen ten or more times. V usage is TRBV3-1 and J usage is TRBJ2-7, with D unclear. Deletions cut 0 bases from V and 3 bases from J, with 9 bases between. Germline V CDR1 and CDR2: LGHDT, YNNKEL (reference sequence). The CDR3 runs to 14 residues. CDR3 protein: CASSQDYGSYEQYF. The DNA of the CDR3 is TGTGCCAGCAGCCAAGATTATGGTAGCTACGAGCAGTACTTC.

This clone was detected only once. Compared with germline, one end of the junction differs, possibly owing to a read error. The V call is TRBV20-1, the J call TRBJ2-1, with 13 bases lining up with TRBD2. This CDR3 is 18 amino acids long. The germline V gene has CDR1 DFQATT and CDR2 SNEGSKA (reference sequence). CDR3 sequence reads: CSAKTGVGLAGRGDERFF. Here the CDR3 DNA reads TGCAGTGCCAAAACAGGAGTGGGACTAGCGGGAAGGGGGGATGAGCGGTTCTTC.

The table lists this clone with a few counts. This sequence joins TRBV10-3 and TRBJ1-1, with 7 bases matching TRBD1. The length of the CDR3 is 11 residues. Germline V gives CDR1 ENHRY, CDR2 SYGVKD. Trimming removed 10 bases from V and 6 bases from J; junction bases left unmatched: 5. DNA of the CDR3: TGTGCCAGCGAGGGGGCGGCTGAAGCTTTCTTT. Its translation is CASEGAAEAFF.

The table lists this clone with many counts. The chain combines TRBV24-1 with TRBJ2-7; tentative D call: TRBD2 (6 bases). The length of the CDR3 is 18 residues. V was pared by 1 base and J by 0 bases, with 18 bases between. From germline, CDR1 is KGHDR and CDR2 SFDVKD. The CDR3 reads CATSDLGEIAESSYEQYF. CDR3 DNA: TGTGCCACCAGTGATTTAGGCGAGATAGCGGAGAGCTCCTACGAGCAGTACTTC.

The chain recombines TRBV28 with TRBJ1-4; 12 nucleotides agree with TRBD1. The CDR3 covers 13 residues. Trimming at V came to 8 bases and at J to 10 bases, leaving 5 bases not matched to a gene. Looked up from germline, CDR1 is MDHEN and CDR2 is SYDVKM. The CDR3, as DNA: TGTGCCAGCCAGGGACAGGGGGCAGGAAAACTGTTTTTT. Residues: CASQGQGAGKLFF.

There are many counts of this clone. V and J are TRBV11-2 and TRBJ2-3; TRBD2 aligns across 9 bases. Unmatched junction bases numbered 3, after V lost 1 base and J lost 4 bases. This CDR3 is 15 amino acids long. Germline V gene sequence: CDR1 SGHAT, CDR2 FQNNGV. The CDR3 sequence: CASSLGGGRADTQYF. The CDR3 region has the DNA TGTGCCAGCAGCTTAGGGGGCGGGAGGGCAGATACGCAGTATTTT.

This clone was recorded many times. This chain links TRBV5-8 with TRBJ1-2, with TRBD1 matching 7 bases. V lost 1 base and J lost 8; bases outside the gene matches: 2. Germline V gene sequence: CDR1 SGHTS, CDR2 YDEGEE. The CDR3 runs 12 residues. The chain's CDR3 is CASSLRGGGYTF. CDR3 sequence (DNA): TGTGCCAGCAGCTTGAGAGGGGGCGGCTACACCTTC.

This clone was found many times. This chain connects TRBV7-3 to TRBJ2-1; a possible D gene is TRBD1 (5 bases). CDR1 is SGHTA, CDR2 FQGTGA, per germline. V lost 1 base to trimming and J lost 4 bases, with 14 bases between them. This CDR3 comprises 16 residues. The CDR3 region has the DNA TGTGCCAGCAGCTTAATCGGCAGGGAAAAGTACAATGAGCAGTTCTTC. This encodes CASSLIGREKYNEQFF.

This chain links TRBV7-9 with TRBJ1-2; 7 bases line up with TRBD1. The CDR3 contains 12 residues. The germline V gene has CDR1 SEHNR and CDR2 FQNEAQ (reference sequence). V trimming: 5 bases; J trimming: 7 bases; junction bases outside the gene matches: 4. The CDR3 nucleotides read TGTGCCAGCAGCCAAGGGGGCTTTGGCTACACCTTC. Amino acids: CASSQGGFGYTF.

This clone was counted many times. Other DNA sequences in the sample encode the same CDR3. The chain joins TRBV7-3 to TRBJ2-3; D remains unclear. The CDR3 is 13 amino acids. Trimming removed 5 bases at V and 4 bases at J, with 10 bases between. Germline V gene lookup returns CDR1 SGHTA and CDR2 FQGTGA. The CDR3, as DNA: TGTGCCAGCAGCAGCCGGTCGCCAGATACGCAGTATTTT. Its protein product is CASSSRSPDTQYF.

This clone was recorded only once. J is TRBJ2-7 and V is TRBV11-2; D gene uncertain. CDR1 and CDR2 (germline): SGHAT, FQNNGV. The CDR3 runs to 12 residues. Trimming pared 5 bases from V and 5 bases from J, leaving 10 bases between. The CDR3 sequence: CASSGRTDEQYF. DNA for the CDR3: TGTGCCAGCAGCGGACGGACGGACGAGCAGTACTTC.

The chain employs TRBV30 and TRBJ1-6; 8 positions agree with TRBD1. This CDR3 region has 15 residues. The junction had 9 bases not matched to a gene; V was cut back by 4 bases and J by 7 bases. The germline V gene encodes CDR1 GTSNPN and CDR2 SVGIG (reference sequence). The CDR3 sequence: CAWKTGTGSNSPLHF. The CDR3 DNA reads TGTGCCTGGAAGACCGGGACAGGAAGCAATTCACCCCTCCACTTT.

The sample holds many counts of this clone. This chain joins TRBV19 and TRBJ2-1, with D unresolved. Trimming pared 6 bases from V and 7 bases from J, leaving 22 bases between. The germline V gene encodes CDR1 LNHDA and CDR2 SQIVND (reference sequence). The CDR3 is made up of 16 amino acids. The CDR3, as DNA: TGTGCCAGTAGACCTAGACCGACCCAAAGGGCGAATGAGCAGTTCTTC. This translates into CASRPRPTQRANEQFF. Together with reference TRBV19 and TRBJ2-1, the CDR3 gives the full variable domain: DGGITQSPKYLFRKEGQNVTLSCEQNLNHDAMYWYRQDPGQGLRLIYYSQIVNDFQKGDIAEGYSVSREKKESFPLTVTSAQKNPTAFYLCASRPRPTQRANEQFFGPGTRLTVL.

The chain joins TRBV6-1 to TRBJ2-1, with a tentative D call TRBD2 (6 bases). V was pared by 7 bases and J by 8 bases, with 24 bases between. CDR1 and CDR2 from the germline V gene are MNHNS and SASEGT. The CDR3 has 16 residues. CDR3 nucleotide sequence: TGTGCCAGCATTAAAGCCGAAACGGGAGATCTCGATGAGCAGTTCTTC. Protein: CASIKAETGDLDEQFF.

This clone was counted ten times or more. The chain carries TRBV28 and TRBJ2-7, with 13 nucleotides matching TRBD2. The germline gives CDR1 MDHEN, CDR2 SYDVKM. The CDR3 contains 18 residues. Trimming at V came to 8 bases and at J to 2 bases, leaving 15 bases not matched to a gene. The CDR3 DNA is TGTGCCAGCGGTACCAGCGGACTAGCGGGGGCAAGAACCTACGAGCAGTACTTC. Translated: CASGTSGLAGARTYEQYF.

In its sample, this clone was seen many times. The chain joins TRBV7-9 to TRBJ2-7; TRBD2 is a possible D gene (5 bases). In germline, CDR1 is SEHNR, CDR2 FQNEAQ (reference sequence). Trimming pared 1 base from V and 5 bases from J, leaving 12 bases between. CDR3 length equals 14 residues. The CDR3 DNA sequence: TGTGCCAGCAGCTTAGATCGGGGTACCAACGAGCAGTACTTC. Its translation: CASSLDRGTNEQYF. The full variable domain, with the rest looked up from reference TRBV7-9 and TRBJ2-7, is DTGVSQNPRHKITKRGQNVTFRCDPISEHNRLYWYRQTLGQGPEFLTYFQNEAQLEKSRLLSDRFSAERPKGSFSTLEIQRTEQGDSAMYLCASSLDRGTNEQYFGPGTRLTVT.

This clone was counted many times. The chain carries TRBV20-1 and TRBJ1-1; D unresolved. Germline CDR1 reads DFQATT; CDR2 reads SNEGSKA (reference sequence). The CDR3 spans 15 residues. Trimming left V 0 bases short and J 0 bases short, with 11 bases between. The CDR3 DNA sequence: TGCAGTGCTAGAGATACCCAACGGTTGAACACTGAAGCTTTCTTT. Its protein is CSARDTQRLNTEAFF.

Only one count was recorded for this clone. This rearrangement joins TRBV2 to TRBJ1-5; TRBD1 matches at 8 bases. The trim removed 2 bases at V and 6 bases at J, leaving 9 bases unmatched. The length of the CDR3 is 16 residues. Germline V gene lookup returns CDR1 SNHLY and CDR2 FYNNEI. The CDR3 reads CASSEFGDRSGQPQHF. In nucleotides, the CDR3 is TGTGCCAGCAGTGAATTTGGGGACAGGTCGGGTCAGCCCCAGCATTTT.

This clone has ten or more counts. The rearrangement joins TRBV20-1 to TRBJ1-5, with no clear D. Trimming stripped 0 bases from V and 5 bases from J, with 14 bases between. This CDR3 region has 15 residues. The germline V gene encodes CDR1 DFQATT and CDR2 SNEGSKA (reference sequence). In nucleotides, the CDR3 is TGCAGTGCTAGAGAAGGCAGAGGCACGGATCAGCCCCAGCATTTT. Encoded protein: CSAREGRGTDQPQHF.

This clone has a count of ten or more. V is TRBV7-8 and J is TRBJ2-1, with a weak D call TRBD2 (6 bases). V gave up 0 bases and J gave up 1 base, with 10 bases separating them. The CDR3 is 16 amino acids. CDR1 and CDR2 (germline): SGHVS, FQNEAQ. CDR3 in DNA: TGTGCCAGCAGCTTAGCGCCGGGACTGTCCTACAATGAGCAGTTCTTC. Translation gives CASSLAPGLSYNEQFF.

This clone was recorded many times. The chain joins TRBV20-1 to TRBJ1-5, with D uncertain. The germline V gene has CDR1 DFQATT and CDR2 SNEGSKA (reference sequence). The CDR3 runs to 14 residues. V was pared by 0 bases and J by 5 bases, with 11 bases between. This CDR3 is CSARDLQSDQPQHF. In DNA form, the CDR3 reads TGCAGTGCTAGAGATCTGCAGTCAGATCAGCCCCAGCATTTT.

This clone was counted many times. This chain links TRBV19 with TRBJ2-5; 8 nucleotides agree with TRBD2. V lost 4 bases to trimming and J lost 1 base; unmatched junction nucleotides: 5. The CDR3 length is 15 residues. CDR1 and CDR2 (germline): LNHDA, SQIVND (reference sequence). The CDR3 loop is CASSRIAGIQETQYF. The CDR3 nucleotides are TGTGCCAGTAGTAGGATAGCGGGGATCCAAGAGACCCAGTACTTC.

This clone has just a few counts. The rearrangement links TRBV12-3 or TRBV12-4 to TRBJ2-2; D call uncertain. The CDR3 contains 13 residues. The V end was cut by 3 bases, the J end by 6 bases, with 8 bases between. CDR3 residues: CASSFTGAGELFF. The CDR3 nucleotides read TGTGCCAGCAGTTTCACGGGCGCCGGGGAGCTGTTTTTT.

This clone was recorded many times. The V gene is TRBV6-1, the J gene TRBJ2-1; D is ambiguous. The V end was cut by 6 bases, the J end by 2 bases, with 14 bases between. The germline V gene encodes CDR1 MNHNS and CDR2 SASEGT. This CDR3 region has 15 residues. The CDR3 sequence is CASRTDDRAYNEQFF. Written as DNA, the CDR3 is TGTGCCAGCAGAACAGACGACCGCGCCTACAATGAGCAGTTCTTC.

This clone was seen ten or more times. The chain's CDR3 is CASSEGGTDTQYF. The CDR3 region has the DNA TGTGCCAGCAGTGAGGGGGGCACAGATACGCAGTATTTT. The rearrangement uses TRBV25-1 and TRBJ2-3; perhaps D is TRBD1 or TRBD2 (5 bases each). Germline lookup yields CDR1 MGHDK and CDR2 SYGVNS. The ends were cut back, 3 bases at V and 1 base at J, with 5 bases in the middle. CDR3 size: 13 residues.